This paragraph covers one T cell receptor (beta chain) sequence. What it binds is not known. At the Johns Hopkins FTIC core, DNA taken from cultured CD4+ T cells was sequenced by way of the Oncomine TCR Beta short-read assay. One entry per CDR3 protein, called by TCRdb with MiXCR from the PCR reads. The sample has 22,000 or so distinct CDR3 sequences, 32% seen once; the top ten hold around 12%. This entry belongs to a study of vaccination and CD4 T cells after COVID-19. Study information: The cells were exposed to overlapping spike peptides originating from SARS-CoV-2, HCoV-NL63, HCoV-OC43 and HCoV-229E for stimulation. Study results and caveats: Convalescent patients had 304 of 307 vaccine-specific clones showing spike mono-reactivity.

Treatment of the sample: 10-day PBMC culture with coronavirus spike peptide pools or control peptides (ViraFEST assay). Convalescent patients tested SARS-CoV-2 PCR positive from March to December 2020, before Alpha, Beta and Delta emerged. Half-medium replacement with fresh IL-2 medium took place on days 3 and 7. This sequence originates from a human donor with COVID-19. The specimen sequenced was cultured CD4+ T cells from blood.

CDR3 DNA sequence: TGTGCCAGTAGTGCCCAGGGACAGAAGAATTCACCCCTCCACTTT. Protein product: CASSAQGQKNSPLHF. J is TRBJ1-6 and V is TRBV19, with TRBD1 matching over 7 bases. The V gene's germline CDR1 is LNHDA and CDR2 SQIVND (reference sequence). The CDR3 consists of 15 residues. Unmatched junction bases numbered 8, after V lost 5 bases and J lost 7 bases.